The present entry profiles one T cell receptor beta chain with its context. The sample originates from a study of blood T cell repertoires in COVID-19. Study as a whole: PBMCs, B-cell-depleted T cells, or T cells were the source of the cDNA or gDNA that made up the material.

Authors' analysis steps: How many nucleated cells were present was estimated from reference gene primer amplification. Profiled with immunoSEQ multiplex PCR; TCRdb holds only in-frame clones, not every one. Clone size and V and J calls were adopted from that table, with D and trimming inferred from the DNA. The repertoire has 50,000 to 55,000 clones, approximately 80% of them found once; the top ten carry roughly 12%. The junction had 8 bases not matched to a gene; V was cut back by 3 bases and J by 7 bases. The CDR3 is 15 residues long. Germline V CDR1 and CDR2: ENHRY, SYGVKD. The TCR was taken from a man aged 80 or over with COVID-19, enrolled during active disease. Sequences were obtained from peripheral blood. The J gene is TRBJ1-5, the V gene TRBV10-3; TRBD1 aligns across 8 bases. The CDR3 protein is CAISDGDRGEQPQHF. In DNA, the CDR3 is TGTGCCATCAGTGATGGAGACAGGGGTGAGCAGCCCCAGCATTTT.